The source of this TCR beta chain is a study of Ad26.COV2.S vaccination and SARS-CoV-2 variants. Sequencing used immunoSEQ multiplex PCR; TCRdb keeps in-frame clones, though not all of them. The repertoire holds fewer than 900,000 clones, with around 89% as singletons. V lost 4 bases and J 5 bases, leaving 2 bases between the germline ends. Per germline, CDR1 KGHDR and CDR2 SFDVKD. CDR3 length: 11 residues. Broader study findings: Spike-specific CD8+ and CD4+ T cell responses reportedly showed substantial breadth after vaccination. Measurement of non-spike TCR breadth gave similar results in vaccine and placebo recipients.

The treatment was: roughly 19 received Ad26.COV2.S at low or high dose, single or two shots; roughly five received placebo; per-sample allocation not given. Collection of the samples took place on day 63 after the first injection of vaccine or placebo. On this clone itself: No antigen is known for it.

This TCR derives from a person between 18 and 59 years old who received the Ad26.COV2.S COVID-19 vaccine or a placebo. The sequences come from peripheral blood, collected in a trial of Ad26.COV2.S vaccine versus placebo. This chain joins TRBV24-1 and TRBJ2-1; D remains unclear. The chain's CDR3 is CATSDHNEQFF. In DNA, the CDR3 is TGTGCCACCAGTGACCACAATGAGCAGTTCTTC.